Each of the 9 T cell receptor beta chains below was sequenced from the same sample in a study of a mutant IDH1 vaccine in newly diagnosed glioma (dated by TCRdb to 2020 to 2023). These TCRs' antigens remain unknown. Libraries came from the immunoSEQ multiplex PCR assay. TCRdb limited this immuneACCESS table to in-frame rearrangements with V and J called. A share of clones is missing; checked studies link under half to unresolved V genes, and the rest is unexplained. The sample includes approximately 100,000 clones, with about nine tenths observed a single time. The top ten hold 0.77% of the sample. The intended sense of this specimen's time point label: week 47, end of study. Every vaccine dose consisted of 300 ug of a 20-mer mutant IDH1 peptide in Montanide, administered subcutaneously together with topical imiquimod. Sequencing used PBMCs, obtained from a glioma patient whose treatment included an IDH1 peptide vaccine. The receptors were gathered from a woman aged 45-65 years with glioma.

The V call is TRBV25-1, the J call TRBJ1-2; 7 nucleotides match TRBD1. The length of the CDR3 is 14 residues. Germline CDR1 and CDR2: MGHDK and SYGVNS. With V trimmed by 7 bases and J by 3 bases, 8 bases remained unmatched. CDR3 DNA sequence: TGTGCCAGCAATGACACAGGGGCTTACTATGGCTACACCTTC. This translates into CASNDTGAYYGYTF.

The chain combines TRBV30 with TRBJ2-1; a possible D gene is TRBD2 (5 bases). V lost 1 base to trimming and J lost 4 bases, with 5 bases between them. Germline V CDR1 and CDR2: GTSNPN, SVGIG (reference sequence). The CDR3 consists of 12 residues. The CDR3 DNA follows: TGTGCCTGGAGTGGGACTTACAATGAGCAGTTCTTC. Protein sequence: CAWSGTYNEQFF.

The CDR3 bases are TGTGCCTCTAACTCGGGGGCATACGAGCAGTACTTC. Amino acid sequence: CASNSGAYEQYF. The V call is TRBV25-1, the J call TRBJ2-7, with D tentatively TRBD1 or TRBD2 (6 bases each). The V end was cut by 11 bases, the J end by 4 bases, with 15 bases between. CDR1 and CDR2 (germline): MGHDK, SYGVNS. The CDR3 totals 12 residues.

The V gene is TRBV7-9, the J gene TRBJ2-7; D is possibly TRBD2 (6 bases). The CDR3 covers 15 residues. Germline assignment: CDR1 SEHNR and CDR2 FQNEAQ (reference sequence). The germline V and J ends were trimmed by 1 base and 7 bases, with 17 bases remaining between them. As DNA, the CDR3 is TGTGCCAGCAGCTTAGATGGGGGGAGGTCGGGTGAGCAGTACTTC. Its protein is CASSLDGGRSGEQYF.

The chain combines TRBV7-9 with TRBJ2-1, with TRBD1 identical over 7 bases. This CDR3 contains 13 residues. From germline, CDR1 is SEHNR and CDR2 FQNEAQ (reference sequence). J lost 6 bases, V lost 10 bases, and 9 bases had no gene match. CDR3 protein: CATQGEGRNEQFF. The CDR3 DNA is TGTGCCACGCAGGGGGAAGGGCGCAATGAGCAGTTCTTC.

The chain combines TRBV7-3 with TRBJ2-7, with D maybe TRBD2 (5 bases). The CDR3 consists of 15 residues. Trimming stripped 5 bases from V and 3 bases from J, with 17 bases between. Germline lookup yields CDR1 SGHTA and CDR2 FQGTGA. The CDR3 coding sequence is TGTGCCAGCAGCCCAAGGGCGGGTTCGGTCTACGAGCAGTACTTC. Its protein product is CASSPRAGSVYEQYF.

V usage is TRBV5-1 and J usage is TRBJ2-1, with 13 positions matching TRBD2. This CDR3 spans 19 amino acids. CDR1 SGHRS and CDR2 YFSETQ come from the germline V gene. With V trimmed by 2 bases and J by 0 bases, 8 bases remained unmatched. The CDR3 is CASSFGLAGAWSSYNEQFF. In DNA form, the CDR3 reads TGCGCCAGCAGCTTCGGACTAGCGGGAGCCTGGAGCTCCTACAATGAGCAGTTCTTC.

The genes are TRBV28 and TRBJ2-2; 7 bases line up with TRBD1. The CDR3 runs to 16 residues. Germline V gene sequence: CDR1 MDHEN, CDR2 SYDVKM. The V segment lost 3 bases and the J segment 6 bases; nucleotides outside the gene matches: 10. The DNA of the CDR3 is TGTGCCAGCAGTTTGAGGGACAGAGGTTACCCCGGGGAGCTGTTTTTT. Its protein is CASSLRDRGYPGELFF.

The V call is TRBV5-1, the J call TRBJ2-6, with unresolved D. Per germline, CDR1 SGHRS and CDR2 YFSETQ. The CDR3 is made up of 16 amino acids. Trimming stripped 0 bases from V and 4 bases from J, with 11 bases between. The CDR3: CASSLAGQDGANVLTF. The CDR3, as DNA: TGCGCCAGCAGCTTGGCGGGCCAGGACGGGGCCAACGTCCTGACTTTC.